These T cell receptor beta chains were read from a single sample in a study of T cell changes during pregnancy in multiple sclerosis. This table comes from immunoSEQ multiplex PCR, and its TCRdb copy is limited to in-frame clones, with some not included. The sample lists some 80,000 clones, around 92% occurring once. Source: peripheral blood, taken in the first trimester of pregnancy. Every receptor here comes from a female donor in good health, enrolled as a control in a pregnancy study. Both conserved end residues are trimmed from each CDR3. The D gene is left open where the match is weak.

TRBV7-9	TRBJ1-1	.	ASRGELTNTEAF
TRBV4-3	TRBJ2-1	TRBD2	ASSQWTSGRAHEQF
TRBV9	TRBJ1-2	.	ASSERTDSWGIFGYT
TRBV11-2	TRBJ1-1	.	ASSLDRGRTDQNTEAF
TRBV5-1	TRBJ2-5	.	ASSTLEMETQY
TRBV19	TRBJ1-4	.	ASSMSVTNEKLF
TRBV18	TRBJ1-2	TRBD1	ASSPSGGIYGYT
TRBV19	TRBJ1-2	TRBD1	ASSTGTGYGYT
TRBV11-1	TRBJ2-7	.	AIGGSYEQY
TRBV28	TRBJ1-2	TRBD1	ASTKDRVYGYT
TRBV19	TRBJ2-7	TRBD1	ASSTQLRTGGLGEQY
TRBV19	TRBJ2-3	TRBD2	ASSEAGGYSSTDTQY
TRBV15	TRBJ2-3	TRBD1	ATSTWTGGNTDTQY
TRBV15	TRBJ2-5	.	ATSRVYATAEETQY
TRBV12-5	TRBJ2-1	.	ASGPPNRGLMDNEQF
TRBV6-5	TRBJ1-3	TRBD1	ASSLLGQSGNTIY
TRBV18	TRBJ2-5	.	ASSNSRTDHQETQY
TRBV27	TRBJ2-7	TRBD2	ASSSGLAGGTYEQY
TRBV29-1	TRBJ2-7	.	SVGHPGQGMGSWSYEQY
TRBV7-2	TRBJ2-1	TRBD2	ASSLVRGAAYNEQF
TRBV5-4	TRBJ2-5	.	ASSFVPGGNQETQY
TRBV19	TRBJ1-1	.	ASSTGAYGYRAGNTEAF
TRBV6-5	TRBJ1-4	.	ASSFMSTNEKLF
TRBV28	TRBJ1-2	TRBD1	ASTVGQGNYGYT
TRBV9	TRBJ1-2	.	ASSAGVGQPNYGYT
TRBV19	TRBJ2-3	.	ASSTGLSYWSTDTQY
TRBV27	TRBJ1-2	TRBD1	ASSPGTALWDGYT
TRBV10-1	TRBJ2-5	TRBD2	ASTGRPGGQETQY
TRBV7-6	TRBJ1-3	.	ASSWAAEGNTIY
TRBV25-1	TRBJ1-1	.	ASMAGGGEAF
TRBV27	TRBJ2-3	.	ASSPWGDAPTPDTQY
TRBV19	TRBJ2-3	TRBD1	ASSPQDREADTQY
TRBV28	TRBJ1-2	TRBD1	ASSLLDRGNYGYT
TRBV4-3	TRBJ2-3	TRBD2	ASSQDPTSGSPGSTDTQY
TRBV27	TRBJ2-1	.	ASMRRGLYNEQF
TRBV18	TRBJ1-3	.	ASSPQGTGNTIY
TRBV6-4	TRBJ2-1	.	ASRREGSSYNEQF